Given below is one TCR beta chain in context. Its antigen is undetermined. These data come from a study of T cells in Graves' hyperthyroidism and ophthalmopathy. Findings and limits, study-wide: Most clonotypes expanded in thyroid above 0.001 were likewise present in blood.

Uncontrolled infections, other autoimmune diseases, pregnancy or lactation led to exclusion of patients. Researchers amplified the TCR beta CDR3 regions from RNA transcripts. An initial round of RT-PCR targeting the TCR CDR3 relied on the HTBI primer set. TCRdb re-analysed the multiplex PCR reads in MiXCR, keeping a single row per CDR3 protein. The top ten hold about 8.3% of the sample, which has about 540,000 distinct CDR3 sequences, around 42% seen once. Sample: peripheral blood or thyroid tissue (not recorded which). This clonotype originated in a woman between 18 and 30 years old with Graves' hyperthyroidism.

CDR3 sequence reads: CATSRTGAAQPQHF. CDR3 nucleotides: TGTGCCACCAGCAGGACAGGGGCGGCCCAGCCCCAGCATTTT. The V gene is TRBV15, the J gene TRBJ1-5; 8 nucleotides match TRBD1. V lost 3 bases and J lost 7; bases outside the gene matches: 5. Per the germline V gene, CDR1 is LNHNV and CDR2 is YYDKDF (reference sequence). This CDR3 contains 14 residues.